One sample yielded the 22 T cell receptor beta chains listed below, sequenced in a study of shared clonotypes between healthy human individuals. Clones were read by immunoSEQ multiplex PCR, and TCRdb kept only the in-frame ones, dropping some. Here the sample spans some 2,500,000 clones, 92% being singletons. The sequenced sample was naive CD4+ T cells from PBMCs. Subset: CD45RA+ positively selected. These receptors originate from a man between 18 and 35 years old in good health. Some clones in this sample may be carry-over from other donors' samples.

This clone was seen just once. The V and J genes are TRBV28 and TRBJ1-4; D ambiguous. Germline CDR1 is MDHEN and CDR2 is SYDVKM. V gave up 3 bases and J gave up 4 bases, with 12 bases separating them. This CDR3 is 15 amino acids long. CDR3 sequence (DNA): TGTGCCAGCAGTTTTCCCAACGGATATAATGAAAAACTGTTTTTT. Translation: CASSFPNGYNEKLFF.

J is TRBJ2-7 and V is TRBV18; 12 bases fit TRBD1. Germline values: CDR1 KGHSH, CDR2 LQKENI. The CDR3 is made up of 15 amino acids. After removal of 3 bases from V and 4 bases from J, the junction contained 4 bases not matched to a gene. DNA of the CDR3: TGTGCCAGCTCACCGGGACAGGGGGCGATATACGAGCAGTACTTC. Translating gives CASSPGQGAIYEQYF.

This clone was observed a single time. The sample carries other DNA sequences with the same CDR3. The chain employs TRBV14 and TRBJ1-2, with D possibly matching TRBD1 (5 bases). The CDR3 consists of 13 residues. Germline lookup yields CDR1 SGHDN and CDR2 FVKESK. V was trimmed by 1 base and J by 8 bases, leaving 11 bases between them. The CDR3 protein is CASSQVGGEGYTF. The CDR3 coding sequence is TGTGCCAGCAGCCAAGTTGGGGGGGAAGGCTACACCTTC. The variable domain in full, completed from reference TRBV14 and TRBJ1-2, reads EAGVTQFPSHSVIEKGQTVTLRCDPISGHDNLYWYRRVMGKEIKFLLHFVKESKQDESGMPNNRFLAERTGGTYSTLKVQPAELEDSGVYFCASSQVGGEGYTFGSGTRLTVV.

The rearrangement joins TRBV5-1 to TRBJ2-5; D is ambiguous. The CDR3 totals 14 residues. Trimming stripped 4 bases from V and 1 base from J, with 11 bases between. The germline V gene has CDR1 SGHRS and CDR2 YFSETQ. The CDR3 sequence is CASSVTPTQETQYF. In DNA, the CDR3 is TGCGCCAGCAGCGTGACGCCCACCCAAGAGACCCAGTACTTC.

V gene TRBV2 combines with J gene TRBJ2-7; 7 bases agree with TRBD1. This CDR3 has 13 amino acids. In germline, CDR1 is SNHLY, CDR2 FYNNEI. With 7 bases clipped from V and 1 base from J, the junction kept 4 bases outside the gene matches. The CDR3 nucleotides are TGTGCCAGCACACAGGGGCGGTCCTACGAGCAGTACTTC. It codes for CASTQGRSYEQYF.

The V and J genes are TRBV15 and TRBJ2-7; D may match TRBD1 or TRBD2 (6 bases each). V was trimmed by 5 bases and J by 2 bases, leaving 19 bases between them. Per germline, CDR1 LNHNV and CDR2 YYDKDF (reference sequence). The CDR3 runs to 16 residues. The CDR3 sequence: CATSSAGRRDTYEQYF. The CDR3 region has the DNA TGTGCCACCAGCTCGGCTGGGCGGCGGGACACCTACGAGCAGTACTTC.

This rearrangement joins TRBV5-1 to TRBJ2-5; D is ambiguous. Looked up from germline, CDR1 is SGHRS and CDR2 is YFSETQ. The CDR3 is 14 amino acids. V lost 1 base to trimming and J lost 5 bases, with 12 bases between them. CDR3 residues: CASSLFSSRETQYF. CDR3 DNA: TGCGCCAGCAGCTTGTTTAGCTCTAGGGAGACCCAGTACTTC.

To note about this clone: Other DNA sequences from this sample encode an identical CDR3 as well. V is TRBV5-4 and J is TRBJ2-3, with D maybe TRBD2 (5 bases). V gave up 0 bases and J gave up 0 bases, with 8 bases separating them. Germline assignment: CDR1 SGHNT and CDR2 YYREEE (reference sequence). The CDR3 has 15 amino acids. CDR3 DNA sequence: TGTGCCAGCAGCTTGGGTGGCGGGAGCACAGATACGCAGTATTTT. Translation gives CASSLGGGSTDTQYF.

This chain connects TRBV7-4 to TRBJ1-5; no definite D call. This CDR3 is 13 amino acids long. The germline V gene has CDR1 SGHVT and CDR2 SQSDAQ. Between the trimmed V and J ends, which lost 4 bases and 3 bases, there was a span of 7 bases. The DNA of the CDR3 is TGTGCCAGCAGCTCATTGGCCAATCAGCCCCAGCATTTT. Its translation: CASSSLANQPQHF.

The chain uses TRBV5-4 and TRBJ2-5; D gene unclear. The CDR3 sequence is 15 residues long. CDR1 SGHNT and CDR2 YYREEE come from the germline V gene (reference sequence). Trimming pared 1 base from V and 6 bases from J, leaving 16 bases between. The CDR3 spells CASSLNWDTNQTQYF. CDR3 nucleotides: TGTGCCAGCAGCTTGAATTGGGATACAAATCAGACCCAGTACTTC.

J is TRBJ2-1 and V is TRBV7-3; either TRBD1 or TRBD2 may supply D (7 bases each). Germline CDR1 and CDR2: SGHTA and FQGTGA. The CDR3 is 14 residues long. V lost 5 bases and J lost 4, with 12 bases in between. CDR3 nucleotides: TGTGCCAGCAGCCCCCAGGGGGGGTACAATGAGCAGTTCTTC. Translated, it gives CASSPQGGYNEQFF.

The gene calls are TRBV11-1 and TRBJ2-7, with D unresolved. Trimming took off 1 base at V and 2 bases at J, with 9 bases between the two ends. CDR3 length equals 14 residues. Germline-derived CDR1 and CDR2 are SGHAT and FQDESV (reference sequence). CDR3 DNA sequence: TGTGCCAGCAGCTTAGGGACGCAGACCTACGAGCAGTACTTC. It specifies CASSLGTQTYEQYF.

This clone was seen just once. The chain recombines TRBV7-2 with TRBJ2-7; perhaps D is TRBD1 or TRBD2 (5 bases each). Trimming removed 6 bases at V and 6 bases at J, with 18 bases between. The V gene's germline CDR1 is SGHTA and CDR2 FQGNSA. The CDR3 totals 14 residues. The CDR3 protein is CASSSGPYPVEQYF. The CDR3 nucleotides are TGTGCCAGCAGTTCGGGACCATATCCAGTCGAGCAGTACTTC.

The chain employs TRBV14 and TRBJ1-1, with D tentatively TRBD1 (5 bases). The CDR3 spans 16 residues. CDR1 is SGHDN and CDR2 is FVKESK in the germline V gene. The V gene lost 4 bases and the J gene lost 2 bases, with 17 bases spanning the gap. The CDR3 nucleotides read TGTGCCAGCAGCCCAAGCCTTGGGGCAGAAAACACTGAAGCTTTCTTT. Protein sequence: CASSPSLGAENTEAFF.

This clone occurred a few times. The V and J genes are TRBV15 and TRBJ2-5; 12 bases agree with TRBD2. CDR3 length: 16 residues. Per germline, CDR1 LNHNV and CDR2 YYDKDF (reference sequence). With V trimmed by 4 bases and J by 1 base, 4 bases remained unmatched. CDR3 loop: CATSTRLAGAQETQYF. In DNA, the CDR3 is TGTGCCACCAGCACTAGACTAGCGGGGGCCCAAGAGACCCAGTACTTC.

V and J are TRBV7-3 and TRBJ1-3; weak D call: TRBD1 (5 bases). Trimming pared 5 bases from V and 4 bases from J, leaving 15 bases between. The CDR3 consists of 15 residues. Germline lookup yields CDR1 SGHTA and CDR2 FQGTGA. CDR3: CASSRDGSGGNTIYF. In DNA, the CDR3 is TGTGCCAGCAGCCGGGACGGCTCGGGGGGAAACACCATATATTTT.

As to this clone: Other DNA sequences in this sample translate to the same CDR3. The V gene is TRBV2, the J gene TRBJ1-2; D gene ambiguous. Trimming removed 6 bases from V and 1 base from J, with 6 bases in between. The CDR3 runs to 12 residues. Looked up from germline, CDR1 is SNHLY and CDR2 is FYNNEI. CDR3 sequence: CASSASNYGYTF. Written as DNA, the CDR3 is TGTGCCAGCAGCGCCAGTAACTATGGCTACACCTTC.

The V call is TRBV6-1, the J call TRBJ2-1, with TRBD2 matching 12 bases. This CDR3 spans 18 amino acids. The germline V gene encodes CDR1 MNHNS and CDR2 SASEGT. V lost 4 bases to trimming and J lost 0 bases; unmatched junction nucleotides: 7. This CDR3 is CASSVWTSGTSSYNEQFF. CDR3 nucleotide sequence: TGTGCCAGCAGTGTATGGACTAGCGGGACAAGCTCCTACAATGAGCAGTTCTTC.

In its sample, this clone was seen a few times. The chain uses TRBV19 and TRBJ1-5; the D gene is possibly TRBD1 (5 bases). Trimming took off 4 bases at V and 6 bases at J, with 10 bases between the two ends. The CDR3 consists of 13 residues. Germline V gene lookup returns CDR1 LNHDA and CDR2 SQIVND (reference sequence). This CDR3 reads CASSNQGGQPQHF. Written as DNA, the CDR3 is TGTGCCAGTAGTAACCAGGGCGGTCAGCCCCAGCATTTT.

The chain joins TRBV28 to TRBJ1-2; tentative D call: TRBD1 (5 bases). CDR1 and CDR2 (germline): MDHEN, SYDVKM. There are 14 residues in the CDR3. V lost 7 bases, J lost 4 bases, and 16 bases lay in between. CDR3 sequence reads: CASTAGTGFYGYTF. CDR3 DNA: TGTGCCAGCACCGCCGGGACGGGATTCTATGGCTACACCTTC.

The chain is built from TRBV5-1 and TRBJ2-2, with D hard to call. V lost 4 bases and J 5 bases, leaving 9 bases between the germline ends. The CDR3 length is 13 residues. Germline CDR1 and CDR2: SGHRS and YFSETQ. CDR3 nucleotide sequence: TGCGCCAGCAGCCCGCGCACTACCGGGGAGCTGTTTTTT. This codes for CASSPRTTGELFF.

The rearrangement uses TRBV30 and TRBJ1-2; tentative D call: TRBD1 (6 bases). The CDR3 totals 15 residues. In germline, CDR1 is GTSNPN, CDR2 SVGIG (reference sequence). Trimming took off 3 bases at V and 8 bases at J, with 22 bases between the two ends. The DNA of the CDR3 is TGTGCCTGGAGGGCCCTACAGGGTCTTGTTAGGGGCTACACCTTC. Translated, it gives CAWRALQGLVRGYTF. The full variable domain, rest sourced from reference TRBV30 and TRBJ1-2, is SQTIHQWPATLVQPVGSPLSLECTVEGTSNPNLYWYRQAAGRGLQLLFYSVGIGQISSEVPQNLSASRPQDRQFILSSKKLLLSDSGFYLCAWRALQGLVRGYTFGSGTRLTVV.